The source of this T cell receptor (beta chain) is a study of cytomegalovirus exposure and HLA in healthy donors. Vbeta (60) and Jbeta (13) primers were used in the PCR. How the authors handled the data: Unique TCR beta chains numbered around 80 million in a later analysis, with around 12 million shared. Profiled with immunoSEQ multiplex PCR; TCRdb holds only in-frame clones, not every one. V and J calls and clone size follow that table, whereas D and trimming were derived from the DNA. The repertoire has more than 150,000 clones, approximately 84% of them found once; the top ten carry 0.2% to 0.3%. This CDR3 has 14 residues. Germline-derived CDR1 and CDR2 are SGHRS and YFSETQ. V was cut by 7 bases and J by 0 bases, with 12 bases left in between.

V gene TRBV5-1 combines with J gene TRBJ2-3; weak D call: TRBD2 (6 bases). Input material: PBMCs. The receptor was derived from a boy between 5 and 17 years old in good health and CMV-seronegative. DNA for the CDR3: TGCGCCAGCGAGAGCGGGTTTAGCACAGATACGCAGTATTTT. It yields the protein CASESGFSTDTQYF.